This is a list of T cell receptor beta chains from one sample in a study of T cell repertoires in cytomegalovirus infection. Using its own MiXCR run on the reads, TCRdb lists one record per CDR3 protein. The sample includes over 450,000 distinct CDR3 sequences, 10% to 12% of them seen just once. Sequencing was carried out using PBMCs. The receptors here all came from a human donor in good health (CMV status not recorded). Some clones in this sample may be carry-over from other donors' samples. Each CDR3 is given with its conserved first and last residue. D genes are given only for firm matches. Some rows have no size entry. The others give once, few or many, or a class for an expanded clone.

D	V	J	size	CDR3	DNA
TRBD1	TRBV4-1	TRBJ1-4	many	CASSQGQGGGAVSEKLFF	TGCGCCAGCAGCCAAGGACAGGGAGGAGGAGCGGTGTCTGAAAAACTGTTTTTT
-	TRBV7-2	TRBJ1-5	many	CASSSGSYNQPQHF	TGTGCCAGCAGCTCCGGCAGCTACAATCAGCCCCAGCATTTT
-	TRBV25-1	TRBJ1-1	-	CASSEYGSDTEAFF	TGTGCCAGCAGTGAATATGGGAGCGACACTGAAGCTTTCTTT
-	TRBV9	TRBJ1-4	few	CASSVFTGAELFF	TGTGCCAGCAGCGTATTCACTGGGGCGGAACTGTTTTTT
-	TRBV11-2	TRBJ1-2	-	CASSFGNYGYTF	TGTGCCAGCAGCTTCGGGAACTATGGCTACACCTTC
-	TRBV7-2	TRBJ1-2	many	CASSLANYGYTF	TGTGCCAGCAGCCTCGCTAACTATGGCTACACCTTC
TRBD2	TRBV20-1	TRBJ2-7	-	CSAKFAGGRDEQYF	TGCAGTGCCAAGTTTGCGGGGGGTAGGGACGAGCAGTACTTC
-	TRBV9	TRBJ2-7	-	CASSARPHSYEQYF	TGTGCCAGCAGCGCCAGACCCCACTCCTACGAGCAGTACTTC
-	TRBV5-5	TRBJ2-2	-	CASSRLRDPNTGELFF	TGTGCCAGCAGCCGATTAAGGGACCCCAACACCGGGGAGCTGTTTTTT
TRBD1	TRBV12-3/TRBV12-4	TRBJ1-1	-	CASSPGQGARLEAFF	TGTGCCAGCAGTCCGGGACAGGGGGCGAGGCTTGAAGCTTTCTTT
-	TRBV20-1	TRBJ2-7	-	CSARDSGTMYF	TGCAGTGCTAGAGACTCCGGGACGATGTACTTC
-	TRBV4-1	TRBJ2-1	-	CASSSGQSSYNEQFF	TGCGCCAGCTCTTCAGGACAGAGCTCCTACAATGAGCAGTTCTTC
-	TRBV12-3/TRBV12-4	TRBJ2-1	few	CASCGPEYNEQFF	TGTGCCAGCTGTGGTCCGGAGTACAATGAGCAGTTCTTC
-	TRBV2	TRBJ1-4	many	CASSGQMNEKLFF	TGTGCCAGTTCTGGACAGATGAATGAAAAACTGTTTTTT
-	TRBV7-9	TRBJ1-6	many	CAVGGWDSPLHF	TGTGCCGTCGGGGGCTGGGATTCACCCCTCCACTTT
TRBD1	TRBV20-1	TRBJ2-5	few	CSAITGGEGSGTQYF	TGCAGTGCTATTACAGGGGGCGAGGGTTCTGGGACCCAGTACTTC
-	TRBV5-4	TRBJ1-2	many	CASSLGPRGYGYTF	TGTGCCAGCAGCTTAGGACCCCGAGGTTATGGCTACACCTTC
TRBD1	TRBV12-3/TRBV12-4	TRBJ2-1	many	CASSLGSGQSYNEQFF	TGTGCCAGCAGTTTAGGATCGGGACAGTCCTACAATGAGCAGTTCTTC
TRBD2	TRBV30	TRBJ2-2	-	CAWSAGTSGRTGELFF	TGTGCCTGGAGTGCCGGGACTAGCGGGAGAACCGGGGAGCTGTTTTTT
TRBD1	TRBV12-3/TRBV12-4	TRBJ1-2	few	CATPGDRGEYGYTF	TGTGCCACCCCAGGGGACAGGGGAGAATATGGCTACACCTTC
-	TRBV11-2	TRBJ1-2	many	CASSRPYRENYGYTF	TGTGCCAGCAGCCGCCCCTACAGGGAGAACTATGGCTACACCTTC
-	TRBV18	TRBJ2-6	-	CASSPQRTTAGANVLTF	TGTGCCAGCTCACCACAAAGGACAACGGCTGGGGCCAACGTCCTGACTTTC
TRBD2	TRBV20-1	TRBJ2-7	-	CSAPTSSTYEQYF	TGCAGTGCACCGACTAGCAGCACCTACGAGCAGTACTTC
-	TRBV6-5	TRBJ2-7	-	CASSYSTLTGQEQYF	TGTGCCAGCAGTTACTCTACTTTAACGGGGCAAGAGCAGTACTTC
-	TRBV12-3/TRBV12-4	TRBJ2-3	many	CASSLAPWEPQYF	TGTGCCAGCAGTTTAGCGCCCTGGGAACCGCAGTATTTT
-	TRBV20-1	TRBJ2-1	few	CSAFRGGRAYNEQFF	TGCAGTGCTTTCCGAGGGGGACGCGCATACAATGAGCAGTTCTTC
-	TRBV7-9	TRBJ1-4	many	CASSSQGMELFF	TGTGCCAGCAGCTCTCAAGGGATGGAACTGTTTTTT
-	TRBV12-3/TRBV12-4	TRBJ1-5	few	CASSSWTPQPQHF	TGTGCCAGCAGTTCGTGGACACCTCAGCCCCAGCATTTT
-	TRBV15	TRBJ2-1	few	CATRDPGHYDSYNEQFF	TGTGCCACCCGTGACCCGGGACACTACGATTCCTACAATGAGCAGTTCTTC
-	TRBV28	TRBJ2-5	many	CASIEQGGETQYF	TGTGCCAGCATCGAACAGGGAGGGGAGACCCAGTACTTC
-	TRBV6-5	TRBJ1-5	many	CASSRGGHQPQHF	TGTGCCAGCAGTCGGGGGGGTCATCAGCCCCAGCATTTT
-	TRBV20-1	TRBJ2-7	-	CSAWRQSAYEQYF	TGCAGTGCTTGGAGACAGTCCGCCTACGAGCAGTACTTC
-	TRBV15	TRBJ1-6	few	CATDFQPPGRVFGHNSPLHF	TGTGCCACCGATTTCCAACCCCCAGGCAGGGTCTTTGGTCATAATTCACCCCTCCACTTT
-	TRBV11-2	TRBJ2-1	-	CASRSVVGRDNEQFF	TGTGCCAGCAGGTCCGTCGTTGGGAGAGACAATGAGCAGTTCTTC
TRBD1	TRBV7-9	TRBJ1-6	many	CASSPSGGTGDSPLHF	TGTGCCAGCAGCCCCAGTGGCGGGACAGGAGATTCACCCCTCCACTTT
-	TRBV5-5	TRBJ1-4	many	CASSLRHRKSNEKLFF	TGTGCCAGCAGCCTCCGACATCGCAAGTCTAATGAAAAACTGTTTTTT
-	TRBV24-1	TRBJ2-1	many	CATSDSRDNEQFF	TGTGCCACCAGTGATTCCAGGGACAATGAGCAGTTCTTC
-	TRBV10-2	TRBJ2-7	many	CASSGPRGSGEQYF	TGCGCCAGCAGTGGGCCACGGGGGTCGGGTGAGCAGTACTTC
-	TRBV13	TRBJ2-5	few	CASSTRETQYF	TGTGCCAGCAGCACTCGGGAGACCCAGTACTTC
-	TRBV18	TRBJ1-1	few	CASSEYFGGVGTEAFF	TGTGCCAGCTCAGAATACTTCGGGGGCGTGGGCACTGAAGCTTTCTTT
-	TRBV6-1	TRBJ2-5	many	CASRMESAQETQYF	TGTGCCAGCAGGATGGAGTCGGCCCAAGAGACCCAGTACTTC
TRBD1	TRBV6-5	TRBJ1-3	few	CASYPFTGEGNTIYF	TGTGCCAGCTACCCCTTTACAGGGGAGGGAAACACCATATATTTT
-	TRBV12-3/TRBV12-4	TRBJ2-2	many	CASSLLSIGGELFF	TGTGCCAGCAGTTTATTAAGTATTGGCGGGGAGCTGTTTTTT
TRBD2	TRBV7-2	TRBJ2-7	many	CASSLRTSVYEQYF	TGTGCCAGCAGCTTAAGGACTAGCGTTTACGAGCAGTACTTC
TRBD1	TRBV12-3/TRBV12-4	TRBJ1-4	-	CASEAGTGDEKLFF	TGTGCCAGCGAAGCCGGGACAGGGGATGAAAAACTGTTTTTT
TRBD1	TRBV11-2	TRBJ2-7	many	CASSFPGLGQVSSYEQYF	TGTGCCAGCAGCTTTCCCGGCCTTGGACAGGTTAGCTCCTACGAGCAGTACTTC
-	TRBV19	TRBJ1-5	-	CASSIGEYSNQPQHF	TGTGCCAGTAGTATAGGCGAGTATAGCAATCAGCCCCAGCATTTT
-	TRBV28	TRBJ2-2	many	CASTHSGTNTGELFF	TGTGCCAGCACCCATAGCGGAACGAACACCGGGGAGCTGTTTTTT
-	TRBV3-1	TRBJ1-2	-	CASSAREYGYTF	TGTGCCAGCAGCGCGAGGGAGTATGGCTACACCTTC
TRBD1	TRBV28	TRBJ2-3	many	CASPDRGSRTDTQYF	TGTGCCAGCCCGGACAGGGGGTCTCGCACAGATACGCAGTATTTT
TRBD2	TRBV4-1	TRBJ2-3	many	CASSQASGADTQYF	TGCGCCAGCAGCCAAGCAAGCGGGGCAGATACGCAGTATTTT
-	TRBV19	TRBJ2-7	-	CASSPGPQYEQYF	TGTGCCAGTAGCCCGGGGCCGCAATACGAGCAGTACTTC
-	TRBV5-6	TRBJ2-5	-	CATTKGTGWKTQYF	TGTGCCACCACGAAGGGAACGGGATGGAAGACCCAGTACTTC
TRBD1	TRBV20-1	TRBJ2-1	few	CSAGTAHVGKEQFF	TGCAGTGCTGGGACAGCACATGTCGGAAAGGAGCAGTTCTTC
TRBD2	TRBV24-1	TRBJ2-1	-	CATQGTSGSYNEQFF	TGTGCCACCCAGGGGACTAGTGGCTCCTACAATGAGCAGTTCTTC
TRBD1	TRBV18	TRBJ2-6	few	CASSPPGTGGTGANVLTF	TGTGCCAGCTCACCACCAGGGACAGGGGGCACTGGGGCCAACGTCCTGACTTTC
-	TRBV6-1	TRBJ1-4	many	CASTERDGANEKLFF	TGTGCCAGCACCGAACGTGACGGCGCCAATGAAAAACTGTTTTTT
TRBD2	TRBV2	TRBJ2-5	many	CASSELTSEVGETQYF	TGTGCCAGCAGTGAGCTGACTAGCGAGGTCGGAGAGACCCAGTACTTC
-	TRBV5-1	TRBJ1-2	-	CASSLDTGEGYTF	TGCGCCAGCAGCCTCGACACCGGGGAGGGCTACACCTTC
TRBD1	TRBV7-2	TRBJ1-1	many	CASSLGQGYTEAFF	TGTGCCAGCAGCTTAGGACAGGGGTACACTGAAGCTTTCTTT